This is a list of T cell receptor beta chains from one sample in a study of Graves' ophthalmopathy and Graves' hyperthyroidism. Using its own MiXCR run on the multiplex PCR reads, TCRdb lists one record per CDR3 protein. Here the sample spans 600,000 to 700,000 distinct CDR3 sequences, about 38% being singletons. Input material: peripheral blood. Receptors were obtained from an adult man with Graves' ophthalmopathy. Both conserved end residues are part of each CDR3. Fields, in order: clone size, J gene, V gene, CDR3 protein. Some rows mark clone size as missing; the rest say once, few, many or name a class of expanded clone.

. TRBJ1-2 TRBV9 CASSYTGDDFGGYTF
. TRBJ1-1 TRBV19 CASSEDSPMNTEAFF
. TRBJ1-6 TRBV7-2 CASSVEGLGDQPLHF
once TRBJ1-2 TRBV7-8 CASSPGTGGLGYTF
. TRBJ2-6 TRBV12-3/TRBV12-4 CASSRTEAYVLTF
few TRBJ2-7 TRBV7-3 CASSLGGGGPYEQYF
many TRBJ1-1 TRBV7-9 CASSLEYLNTEAFF
few TRBJ2-5 TRBV5-4 CASSRPKGGTETQYF
many TRBJ1-2 TRBV10-3 CAISPVGGGQANYGYTF
. TRBJ1-4 TRBV5-1 CASSLAGAPNEKLFF
. TRBJ2-7 TRBV7-2 CASSRVMAPDGYEQYF
few TRBJ1-4 TRBV5-4 CASSPGLVGEKLFF
few TRBJ2-2 TRBV19 CASSHLGGATGELFF
. TRBJ2-7 TRBV5-1 CASGWGGGASYEQYF
. TRBJ2-7 TRBV10-3 CASSGLRGAYEQYF
. TRBJ2-5 TRBV7-2 CASSQNRELETQYF
many TRBJ1-4 TRBV6-6 CASSYLGTGGEKLFF
. TRBJ1-3 TRBV25-1 CASSRLSGGNTIYF
many TRBJ1-4 TRBV12-3/TRBV12-4 CASSDRGFEKLFF
. TRBJ1-2 TRBV19 CASSPDRLGDGYTF
. TRBJ1-2 TRBV19 CASSIRGRDTF
many TRBJ2-7 TRBV5-1 CASRPDSSYEQYF
many TRBJ2-5 TRBV7-2 CASSFKRTGLGETQYF
. TRBJ2-5 TRBV20-1 CSARRGDDQPQYF
. TRBJ1-5 TRBV20-1 CSARDPKKNQPQHF
many TRBJ1-1 TRBV7-6 CASTPFGEGGTEAFF
many TRBJ1-4 TRBV15 CATSRVVGEKLFF
. TRBJ2-6 TRBV12-3/TRBV12-4 CASSSTGQPTEAF
. . TRBV25-1 CASVQGTGRHEQYF
. TRBJ1-2 TRBV9 CASSAGQGEGGYTF
many TRBJ1-2 TRBV7-9 CASSPGTGTFGYTF
many TRBJ2-6 TRBV5-6 CASSGGPASGANVLTF
many TRBJ1-2 TRBV24-1 CATSSLGGVGYTF
few TRBJ1-5 TRBV7-2 CASSPAAGGALGDQPQHF
. TRBJ2-6 TRBV14 CASSRTGRSGANVLTF
once TRBJ1-1 TRBV13 CASVNDRAKNTEAFF
many TRBJ1-1 TRBV7-3 CASSLNGGGNTEAFF
. TRBJ2-7 TRBV20-1 CSAPSGGGSSYEQYF
many TRBJ1-1 TRBV12-3/TRBV12-4 CASSFGQKNTEAFF
many TRBJ2-5 TRBV7-2 CASSLVTLKETQYF
. TRBJ1-5 TRBV12-3/TRBV12-4 CAGSFGTGNQPQHF
. TRBJ1-1 TRBV4-3 CVSSQVIGGPEAFF
once TRBJ1-2 TRBV25-1 CASSDHPAEGGRRNYGYTF
many TRBJ1-6 TRBV5-8 CASSSGDPSSPLHF
many TRBJ1-4 TRBV5-8 CASSLRSGGNEKLFF
. TRBJ2-6 TRBV7-2 CASSPASSGANVLTF
. TRBJ2-7 TRBV20-1 CSASRDRGTEQYF
many TRBJ1-2 TRBV19 CASSISWDNYGYTF
many TRBJ2-6 TRBV12-3/TRBV12-4 CASSAARRPGANVLTF